The source of this T cell receptor (beta chain) is a study of shared T cell receptors in the human thymus. The data were produced by immunoSEQ multiplex PCR, yet TCRdb's version contains in-frame clones alone and is incomplete. The sample lists some 400,000 clones; more than 85% were seen once. The CDR3 is 16 amino acids. CDR1 is MDHEN and CDR2 is SYDVKM in the germline V gene. The V end was cut by 6 bases, the J end by 1 base, with 16 bases between. The genes are TRBV28 and TRBJ2-1; a possible D gene is TRBD2 (5 bases). The sequence was obtained from a human donor. Sequencing was carried out using thymocytes. The CDR3 reads CASSALGNKSYNEQFF. CDR3 in DNA: TGTGCCAGCAGCGCCCTCGGGAACAAGTCCTACAATGAGCAGTTCTTC.